This T cell receptor (beta chain) was profiled in a study of cytomegalovirus exposure and HLA in healthy donors. This clone occurred once. No antigen is known for it. Study results and caveats: A missense variant in DCLRE1C was later tied to TCR beta V- and J-gene trimming. Analysis performed later showed TCR beta chains linked to HLA being more clonally expanded than equally common others.

Both 60 Vbeta primers and 13 Jbeta primers went into the PCR. TCRdb keeps only in-frame clones here, not all; method: immunoSEQ multiplex PCR. The sample records roughly 170,000 clones, around 80% being singletons. The specimen was PBMCs. This receptor was taken from a woman aged 30 to 39 in good health and CMV-seronegative.

In DNA form, the CDR3 reads TGCGCCAGCAGCCAAGGCGGGGCAGGGAACACCGGGGAGCTGTTTTTT. It is translated as CASSQGGAGNTGELFF. The chain uses TRBV4-3 and TRBJ2-2; a possible D gene is TRBD2 (6 bases). Germline-derived CDR1 and CDR2 are LGHNA and YSLEER. V was trimmed by 1 base and J by 1 base, leaving 10 bases between them. The CDR3 covers 16 residues.